Each of the 10 T cell receptor beta chains below was sequenced from the same sample in a study of cytomegalovirus exposure and HLA in healthy donors. The PCR contained 60 Vbeta and 13 Jbeta primers. The assay was immunoSEQ multiplex PCR, and TCRdb's table has in-frame clones only and misses some. The sample lists over 150,000 clones, 80% occurring once. The sample was PBMCs. The receptor set was obtained from a man under 40 in good health and CMV-seronegative.

This sequence joins TRBV5-1 and TRBJ1-3, with TRBD1 matching 10 bases. In germline, CDR1 is SGHRS, CDR2 YFSETQ. The CDR3 consists of 13 residues. Losses at the gene ends were 5 bases for V and 7 bases for J; bases not matched to a gene: 3. The CDR3 region is CASRWDRGNTIYF. The DNA of the CDR3 is TGCGCCAGCAGGTGGGACAGGGGCAACACCATATATTTT.

This clone was detected only a few times. The rearrangement uses TRBV5-6 and TRBJ1-4; 11 positions agree with TRBD1. This CDR3 is built from 15 residues. Germline lookup yields CDR1 SGHDT and CDR2 YYEEEE. V shed 5 bases and J 7 bases; nucleotides not matched to a gene: 7. The CDR3 reads CASSSGTGGVEKLFF. For the CDR3, the DNA is TGTGCCAGCAGTTCTGGGACAGGGGGAGTTGAAAAACTGTTTTTT. The variable domain in full, completed from reference TRBV5-6 and TRBJ1-4, reads DAGVTQSPTHLIKTRGQQVTLRCSPKSGHDTVSWYQQALGQGPQFIFQYYEEEERQRGNFPDRFSGHQFPNYSSELNVNALLLGDSALYLCASSSGTGGVEKLFFGSGTQLSVL.

The chain employs TRBV7-2 and TRBJ2-7, with D possibly being TRBD2 (6 bases). From germline, CDR1 is SGHTA and CDR2 FQGNSA. The V gene lost 8 bases and the J gene lost 4 bases, with 18 bases spanning the gap. This CDR3 spans 14 amino acids. The CDR3 protein is CASGVSGGTYEQYF. Written as DNA, the CDR3 is TGTGCCAGCGGGGTTAGTGGAGGGACTTACGAGCAGTACTTC.

The rearrangement links TRBV28 to TRBJ2-7, with D maybe TRBD1 (5 bases). CDR1 MDHEN and CDR2 SYDVKM come from the germline V gene. The CDR3 is made up of 14 amino acids. The V end was cut by 4 bases, the J end by 2 bases, with 12 bases between. CDR3 bases: TGTGCCAGCAGTTGGGCAGGGAATCCCTACGAGCAGTACTTC. Protein product: CASSWAGNPYEQYF.

This clone was seen a few times. The chain couples TRBV6-6 to TRBJ1-1, with TRBD1 matching 7 bases. The CDR3 totals 15 residues. In germline, CDR1 is MNHNY, CDR2 SVGAGI (reference sequence). J was trimmed by 4 bases and V by 0 bases; bases with no gene match: 5. The CDR3 here is CASSYSRGLATEAFF. The CDR3 DNA reads as TGTGCCAGCAGTTACTCGAGGGGGCTCGCCACTGAAGCTTTCTTT.

V usage is TRBV11-3 and J usage is TRBJ2-1; the D gene is possibly TRBD2 (6 bases). The CDR3 spans 14 residues. With 1 base removed from V and 4 bases from J, the gap between germline ends came to 8 bases. CDR1 and CDR2 (germline): SGHNT, YENEEA. CDR3: CASSLGTKYNEQFF. CDR3 nucleotide sequence: TGTGCCAGCAGCTTAGGGACTAAATACAATGAGCAGTTCTTC.

The genes are TRBV7-2 and TRBJ2-7; D may be TRBD2 (5 bases). CDR1 is SGHTA, CDR2 FQGNSA, per germline. V was pared by 8 bases and J by 2 bases, with 10 bases between. This CDR3 is 12 amino acids long. The CDR3 loop is CASGGSAYEQYF. The CDR3 DNA sequence: TGTGCCAGCGGAGGATCTGCCTACGAGCAGTACTTC.

The rearrangement uses TRBV5-1 and TRBJ1-4; no firm D call. CDR3 length equals 16 residues. Germline V gives CDR1 SGHRS, CDR2 YFSETQ. V lost 3 bases, J lost 0 bases, and 12 bases lay in between. CDR3 sequence (DNA): TGCGCCAGCAGCTCGGCCGGGAGTCCAACTAATGAAAAACTGTTTTTT. It translates to CASSSAGSPTNEKLFF.

The chain recombines TRBV5-1 with TRBJ2-1, with 10 nucleotides matching TRBD2. The CDR3 totals 15 residues. The V and J ends lost 1 base and 8 bases, in that order; junction bases with no gene match: 6. From germline, CDR1 is SGHRS and CDR2 YFSETQ. CDR3 DNA: TGCGCCAGCAGCTTGAGCCTAGCGGGAGTCCATGAGCAGTTCTTC. Translation: CASSLSLAGVHEQFF.

V usage is TRBV28 and J usage is TRBJ2-3, with 7 positions matching TRBD1. Per germline, CDR1 MDHEN and CDR2 SYDVKM. This CDR3 has 15 residues. V was pared by 6 bases and J by 0 bases, with 6 bases of the junction left unmatched. This chain's CDR3 is CASSLQGRSTDTQYF. CDR3 coding DNA: TGTGCCAGCAGCCTACAGGGGCGAAGCACAGATACGCAGTATTTT.